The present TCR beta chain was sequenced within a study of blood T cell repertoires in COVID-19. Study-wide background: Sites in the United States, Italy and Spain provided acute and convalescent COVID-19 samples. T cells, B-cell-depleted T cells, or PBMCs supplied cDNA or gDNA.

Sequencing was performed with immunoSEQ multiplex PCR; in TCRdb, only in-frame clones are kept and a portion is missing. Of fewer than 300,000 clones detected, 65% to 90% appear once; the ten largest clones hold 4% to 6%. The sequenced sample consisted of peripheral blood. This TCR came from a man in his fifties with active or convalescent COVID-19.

The CDR3 loop is CASSPGTEGTQYF. The CDR3 DNA sequence: TGTGCCAGTAGTCCCGGGACAGAGGGGACCCAGTACTTC. The chain is built from TRBV19 and TRBJ2-5; 7 nucleotides align to TRBD1. CDR1 LNHDA and CDR2 SQIVND come from the germline V gene (reference sequence). V gave up 5 bases and J gave up 7 bases; unmatched junction bases: 7. The CDR3 contains 13 residues.